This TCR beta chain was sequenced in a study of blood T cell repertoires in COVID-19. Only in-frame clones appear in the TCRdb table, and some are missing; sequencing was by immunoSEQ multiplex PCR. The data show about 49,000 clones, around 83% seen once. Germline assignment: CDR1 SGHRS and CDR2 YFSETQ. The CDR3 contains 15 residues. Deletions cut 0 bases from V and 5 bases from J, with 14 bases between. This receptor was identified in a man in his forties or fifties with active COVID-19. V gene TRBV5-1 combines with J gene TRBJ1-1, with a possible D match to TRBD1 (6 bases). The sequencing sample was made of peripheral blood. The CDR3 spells CASSLGQGIGTEAFF. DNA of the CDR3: TGCGCCAGCAGCTTGGGGCAGGGGATCGGGACTGAAGCTTTCTTT.